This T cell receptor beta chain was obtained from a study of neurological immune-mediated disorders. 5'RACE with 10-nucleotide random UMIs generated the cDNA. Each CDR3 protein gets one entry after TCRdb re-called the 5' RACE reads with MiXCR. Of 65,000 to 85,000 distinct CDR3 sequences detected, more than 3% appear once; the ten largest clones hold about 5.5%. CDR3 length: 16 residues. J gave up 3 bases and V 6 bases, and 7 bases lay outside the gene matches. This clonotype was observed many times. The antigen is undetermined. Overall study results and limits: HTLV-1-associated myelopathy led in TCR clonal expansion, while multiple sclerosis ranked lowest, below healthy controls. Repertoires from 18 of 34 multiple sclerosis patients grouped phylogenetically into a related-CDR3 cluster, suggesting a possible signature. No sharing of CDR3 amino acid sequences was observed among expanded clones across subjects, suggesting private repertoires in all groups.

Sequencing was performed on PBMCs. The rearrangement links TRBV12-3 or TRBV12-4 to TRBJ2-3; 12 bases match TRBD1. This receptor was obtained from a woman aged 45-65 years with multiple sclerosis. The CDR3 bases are TGTGCCAGCAGCAACCGGGACAGGGGGCTTACAGATACGCAGTATTTT. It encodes CASSNRDRGLTDTQYF.